The source of this TCR beta chain is a study of T cell repertoires in cytomegalovirus infection. Findings of the study overall: Carriers of CMV and the relevant HLA type were discriminated by public TCR beta frequency.

Between the trimmed V and J ends, which lost 8 bases and 0 bases, there was a span of 8 bases. Germline CDR1 and CDR2: SGHTA and FQGNSA. The CDR3 runs 13 residues. TCRdb reprocessed the reads with MiXCR, giving one entry per CDR3 protein. This table holds 150,000 to 200,000 distinct CDR3 sequences, approximately 19% found once. This clonotype was recorded at least ten times. Its antigen is as yet unknown. What was sequenced was PBMCs. The gene calls are TRBV7-2 and TRBJ2-1; D remains ambiguous. The clonotype originates from a human donor in good health (CMV status not recorded). Some clones in this sample may be carry-over from other donors' samples. CDR3 residues: CASGLSSYNEQFF. The CDR3 bases are TGTGCCAGCGGGCTTAGCTCCTACAATGAGCAGTTCTTC. The full variable domain, in which reference TRBV7-2 and TRBJ2-1 provide the parts outside the CDR3, is GAGVSQSPSNKVTEKGKDVELRCDPISGHTALYWYRQSLGQGLEFLIYFQGNSAPDKSGLPSDRFSAERTGGSVSTLTIQRTQQEDSAVYLCASGLSSYNEQFFGPGTRLTVL.